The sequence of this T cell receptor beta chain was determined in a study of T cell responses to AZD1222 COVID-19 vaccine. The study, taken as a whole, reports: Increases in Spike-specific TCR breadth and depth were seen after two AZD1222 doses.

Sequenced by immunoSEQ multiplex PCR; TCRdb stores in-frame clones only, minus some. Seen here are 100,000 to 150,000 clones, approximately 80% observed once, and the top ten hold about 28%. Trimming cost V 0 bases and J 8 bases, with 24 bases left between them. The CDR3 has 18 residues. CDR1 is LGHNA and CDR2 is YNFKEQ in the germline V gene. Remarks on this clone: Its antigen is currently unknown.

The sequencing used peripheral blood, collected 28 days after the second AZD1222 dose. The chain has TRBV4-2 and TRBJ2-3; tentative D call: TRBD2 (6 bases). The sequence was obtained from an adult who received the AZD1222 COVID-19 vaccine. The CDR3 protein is CASSQELAGGTSGGTQYF. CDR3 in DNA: TGTGCCAGCAGCCAAGAGTTGGCTGGAGGGACCTCCGGGGGTACGCAGTATTTT.